This T cell receptor beta chain comes out of a study of long-term antiretroviral therapy in people with HIV. Study-level background: The 2015 immediate-ART recommendation was preceded by the earliest samples by about a decade. Study-level results: Post-ART samples showed increased diversity that remained below transplant donor control levels.

About this clone itself: Its target is not known.

Samples were assayed with immunoSEQ v3.0 at survey level. Using immunoSEQ multiplex PCR, the repertoire was profiled, and TCRdb retains in-frame clones only, with some absent. The sample yields about 39,000 clones, 85% to 90% seen once. This CDR3 is 16 amino acids long. The germline CDR1 and CDR2 sequences are SGHVS and FQNEAQ. V lost 2 bases, J lost 8 bases, and 10 bases stayed unmatched. This sequence originates from a woman aged 45-65 years with HIV. This chain joins TRBV7-8 and TRBJ1-2; 11 nucleotides match TRBD1. The material was unsorted PBMCs, obtained 3.1 years after starting antiretroviral therapy. In nucleotides, the CDR3 is TGTGCCAGCAGCTTAACAGCGTCAGGACAGGGGGCCGGCTACACCTTC. Residues: CASSLTASGQGAGYTF.